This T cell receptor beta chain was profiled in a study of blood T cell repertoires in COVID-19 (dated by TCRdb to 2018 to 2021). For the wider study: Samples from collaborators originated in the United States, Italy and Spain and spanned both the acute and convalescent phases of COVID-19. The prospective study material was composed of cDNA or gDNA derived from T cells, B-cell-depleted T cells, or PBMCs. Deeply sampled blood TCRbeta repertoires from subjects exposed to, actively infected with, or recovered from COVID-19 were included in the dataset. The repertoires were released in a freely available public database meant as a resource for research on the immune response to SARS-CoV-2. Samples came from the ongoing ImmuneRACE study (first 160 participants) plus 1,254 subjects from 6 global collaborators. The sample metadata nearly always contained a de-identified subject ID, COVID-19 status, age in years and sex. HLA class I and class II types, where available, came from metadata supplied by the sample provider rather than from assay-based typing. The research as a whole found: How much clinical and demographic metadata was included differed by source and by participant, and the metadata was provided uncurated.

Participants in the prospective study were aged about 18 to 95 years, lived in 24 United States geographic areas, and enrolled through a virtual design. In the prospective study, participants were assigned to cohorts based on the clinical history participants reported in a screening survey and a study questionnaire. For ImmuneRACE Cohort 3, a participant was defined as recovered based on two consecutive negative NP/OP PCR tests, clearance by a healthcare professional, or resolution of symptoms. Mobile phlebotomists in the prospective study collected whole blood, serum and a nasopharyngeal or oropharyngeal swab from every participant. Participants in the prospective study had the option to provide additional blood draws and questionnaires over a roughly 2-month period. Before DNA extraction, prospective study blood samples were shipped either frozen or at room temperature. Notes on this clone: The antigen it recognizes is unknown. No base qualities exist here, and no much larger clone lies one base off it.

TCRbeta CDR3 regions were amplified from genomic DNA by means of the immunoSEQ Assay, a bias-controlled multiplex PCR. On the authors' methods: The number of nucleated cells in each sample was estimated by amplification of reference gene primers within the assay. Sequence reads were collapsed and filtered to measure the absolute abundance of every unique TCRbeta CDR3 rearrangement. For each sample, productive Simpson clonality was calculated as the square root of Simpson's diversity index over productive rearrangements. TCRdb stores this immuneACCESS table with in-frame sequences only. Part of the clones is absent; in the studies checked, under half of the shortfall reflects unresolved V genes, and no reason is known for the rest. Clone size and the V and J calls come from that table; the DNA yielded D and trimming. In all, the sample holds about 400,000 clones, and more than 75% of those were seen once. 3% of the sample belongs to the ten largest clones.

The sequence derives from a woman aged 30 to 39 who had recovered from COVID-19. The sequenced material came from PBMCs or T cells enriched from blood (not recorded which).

This receptor has the CDR3 CSVQRRISGNTIYF. The sequence in DNA is TGCAGCGTACAGAGGAGGATTTCTGGAAACACCATATATTTT. The V gene is TRBV29-1 and the J gene is TRBJ1-3, with the D gene not clear enough to name. The germline V gene supplies CDR1 SQVTM and CDR2 ANQGSEA. The CDR3 sequence holds 14 residues, the cysteine and phenylalanine included. The read is trimmed to its CDR3 DNA, 42 bases read in frame from base 1. V lost 6 bases and J lost 1 base; the stretch between them is 13 bases long.